The 19 T cell receptor beta chains listed next were all sequenced from one sample in a study of regulatory T cells in long-lasting Graves disease. Investigators prepared the TCR beta libraries by applying iRepertoire HTBI primers and Arm-PCR of CDR3 regions. MiXCR, applied by TCRdb to the multiplex PCR reads, yields one record per CDR3 protein. The sample lists some 440,000 distinct CDR3 sequences, roughly 20% seen once, with under 9% in the top ten. Time point described: persistent/refractory GD, antithyroid drugs over 5 years with positive TRAb. With RNA extracted from PBMCs as input, the TCR library was made. Sequences were derived from peripheral blood mononuclear cells (PBMCs), sampled when the disease was refractory, from a patient treated with antithyroid drugs. These receptors all come from a female donor with Graves disease.

The chain employs TRBV5-1 and TRBJ2-2; D ambiguous. The CDR3 is 14 residues long. Germline CDR1 reads SGHRS; CDR2 reads YFSETQ. V lost 0 bases to trimming and J lost 6 bases, with 9 bases between them. The DNA of the CDR3 is TGCGCCAGCAGCTTGGATCCGGTGTCCGGGGAGCTGTTTTTT. Its protein product is CASSLDPVSGELFF.

This clonotype came up many times. This rearrangement joins TRBV7-9 to TRBJ2-4; D perhaps matches TRBD1 (5 bases). Germline CDR1 reads SEHNR; CDR2 reads FQNEAQ (reference sequence). There are 12 residues in the CDR3. Trimming removed 5 bases at V and 6 bases at J, with 8 bases between. The CDR3 bases are TGTGCCAGCAGCAAAGGGGCAAACATTCAGTACTTC. It codes for CASSKGANIQYF.

This chain uses TRBV9 with TRBJ2-7; TRBD2 is a possible D gene (6 bases). The CDR3 extends over 13 amino acids. Germline V gene lookup returns CDR1 SGDLS and CDR2 YYNGEE. The V gene lost 3 bases and the J gene lost 1 base, with 8 bases spanning the gap. CDR3 nucleotide sequence: TGTGCCAGCAGCGCGGCGGGATCCTACGAGCAGTACTTC. It encodes CASSAAGSYEQYF.

This clonotype was seen a few times. The CDR3 nucleotides are TGTGCCAGCAGCGGGACGGGACAGAACACCTTC. This sequence encodes CASSGTGQNTF. The rearrangement links TRBV6-1 to TRBJ1-2, with 7 bases lining up with TRBD1. J was trimmed by 12 bases and V by 6 bases; bases with no gene match: 7. In germline, CDR1 is MNHNS, CDR2 SASEGT. The CDR3 length is 11 residues.

This clonotype was recorded many times. The rearrangement links TRBV10-3 to TRBJ2-6; D is undetermined. The CDR3 runs 16 residues. Between the trimmed V and J ends, which lost 10 bases and 2 bases, there was a span of 18 bases. Germline CDR1 reads ENHRY; CDR2 reads SYGVKD. CDR3 coding DNA: TGTGCCACCAATCCAGGACCCCAGGCTGGGGCCAACGTCCTGACTTTC. Amino acid sequence: CATNPGPQAGANVLTF.

This clonotype was detected many times. The gene calls are TRBV28 and TRBJ2-7; TRBD2 agrees at 14 bases. This CDR3 contains 19 residues. Germline CDR1 is MDHEN and CDR2 is SYDVKM. V lost 1 base, J lost 5 bases, and 13 bases stayed unmatched. The CDR3 nucleotides are TGTGCCAGCAGTTTATTCGGGACTAGCGGGAGAGGAAGTGGAAACGAGCAGTACTTC. This encodes CASSLFGTSGRGSGNEQYF.

Remarks on this clonotype: This may stem from a read error, because a much larger clone lies one nucleotide away. The rearrangement uses TRBV20-1 and TRBJ1-1; 7 bases are a match to TRBD1. This CDR3 is built from 12 residues. CDR1 and CDR2 from the germline V gene are DFQATT and SNEGSKA (reference sequence). CDR3 DNA: TGCGGTTTAAGGGGGCCGAACACTGAAGCTTTCTTT. Residues: CGLRGPNTEAFF.

This clonotype was recorded many times. The chain employs TRBV11-1 and TRBJ2-5, with 12 bases identical to TRBD2. Germline V CDR1 and CDR2: SGHAT, FQDESV (reference sequence). The length of the CDR3 is 16 residues. V lost 5 bases, J lost 1 base, and 5 bases stayed unmatched. CDR3 region: CASSPRTSGVQETQYF. CDR3 nucleotide sequence: TGTGCCAGCAGCCCGCGGACTAGCGGGGTCCAAGAGACCCAGTACTTC.

CDR3 bases: TGTGCCAGCAGCCCTCCCGACAGGGAGAAGTACGAGCAGTACTTC. This sequence encodes CASSPPDREKYEQYF. This chain links TRBV7-9 with TRBJ2-7; 7 nucleotides match TRBD1. V trimming: 5 bases; J trimming: 4 bases; junction bases outside the gene matches: 11. This CDR3 has 15 residues. Germline V lookup: CDR1 SEHNR, CDR2 FQNEAQ (reference sequence).

This clonotype was recorded at least ten times. This chain uses TRBV28 with TRBJ1-5, with unresolved D. V lost 10 bases and J lost 0, with 10 bases in between. The CDR3 totals 13 residues. Per germline, CDR1 MDHEN and CDR2 SYDVKM. This CDR3 reads CATTLISNQPQHF. The CDR3 DNA is TGTGCCACCACCTTAATTAGCAATCAGCCCCAGCATTTT.

The gene calls are TRBV4-1 and TRBJ1-6, with a tentative D call TRBD1 (6 bases). Germline V gene lookup returns CDR1 MGHRA and CDR2 YSYEKL. With 0 bases removed from V and 6 bases from J, the gap between germline ends came to 15 bases. This CDR3 comprises 17 residues. CDR3 protein: CASSQDAAPDSNSPLHF. CDR3 sequence (DNA): TGCGCCAGCAGCCAAGATGCGGCCCCGGACAGTAATTCACCCCTCCACTTT.

This clonotype occurred many times. The chain uses TRBV11-2 and TRBJ2-7; 11 positions agree with TRBD1. Trimming removed 3 bases from V and 3 bases from J; junction bases left unmatched: 13. The CDR3 covers 18 residues. The germline CDR1 and CDR2 sequences are SGHAT and FQNNGV. CDR3 sequence reads: CASSFALNRDRGNYEQYF. The CDR3 DNA is TGTGCCAGCAGCTTTGCGCTCAACCGGGACAGGGGGAACTACGAGCAGTACTTC.

There are many counts of this clonotype. The rearrangement uses TRBV27 and TRBJ2-7; TRBD2 matches at 11 bases. Germline V gives CDR1 MNHEY, CDR2 SMNVEV (reference sequence). The CDR3 consists of 13 residues. With 8 bases clipped from V and 4 bases from J, the junction kept 4 bases outside the gene matches. The CDR3 DNA reads as TGTGCCAGCGGATGGACTAGCGGGTACGAGCAGTACTTC. Its protein is CASGWTSGYEQYF.

In its sample, this clonotype was seen many times. The rearrangement links TRBV28 to TRBJ2-7; the D gene could be TRBD1 or TRBD2 (5 bases each). Germline CDR1 reads MDHEN; CDR2 reads SYDVKM. CDR3 length equals 15 residues. The V end was cut by 6 bases, the J end by 0 bases, with 15 bases between. The CDR3 region is CASRTGGSPSYEQYF. CDR3 DNA: TGTGCCAGCAGAACAGGAGGCAGCCCCTCCTACGAGCAGTACTTC.

This clonotype was found many times. The chain uses TRBV7-3 and TRBJ2-7, with D hard to call. There are 15 residues in the CDR3. V was clipped by 6 bases and J by 4 bases, with 19 bases between them. In germline, CDR1 is SGHTA, CDR2 FQGTGA. The CDR3 loop reads CASSRRSGSHYEQYF. The CDR3, as DNA: TGTGCCAGCAGTCGACGGTCAGGTTCCCATTACGAGCAGTACTTC.

At least ten counts were recorded for this clonotype. The rearrangement joins TRBV28 to TRBJ2-5; D is uncertain. Germline CDR1 is MDHEN and CDR2 is SYDVKM. Trimming removed 6 bases at V and 5 bases at J, with 10 bases between. This CDR3 is 12 amino acids long. DNA of the CDR3: TGTGCCAGCAGAAAACTCGAGGAGACCCAGTACTTC. Protein: CASRKLEETQYF.

The V and J genes are TRBV11-2 and TRBJ2-1; D perhaps matches TRBD1 (5 bases). The CDR3 totals 15 residues. Trimming cost V 0 bases and J 2 bases, with 8 bases left between them. Germline CDR1 is SGHAT and CDR2 is FQNNGV. The CDR3 here is CASSLDQQAYNEQFF. The CDR3 region has the DNA TGTGCCAGCAGCTTAGATCAACAGGCCTACAATGAGCAGTTCTTC.

The genes are TRBV7-6 and TRBJ1-1; maybe TRBD1 (5 bases). V gave up 2 bases and J gave up 0 bases, with 16 bases separating them. Looked up from germline, CDR1 is SGHVS and CDR2 is FNYEAQ. The CDR3 is 17 residues long. The CDR3 nucleotides are TGTGCCAGCAGCTTACTAAAAGGGACCTTTTTGAACACTGAAGCTTTCTTT. Its protein product is CASSLLKGTFLNTEAFF.

This clonotype has just a few counts. The chain links TRBV6-1 to TRBJ2-2, with TRBD1 matching 10 bases. The CDR3 length is 16 residues. Germline CDR1 reads MNHNS; CDR2 reads SASEGT. V was clipped by 3 bases and J by 5 bases; unmatched bases: 6. CDR3 loop: CASSDWDRGVTGELFF. The CDR3 bases are TGTGCCAGCAGTGACTGGGACAGGGGAGTTACCGGGGAGCTGTTTTTT.